This TCR beta chain was identified during a study of blood T cell repertoires in COVID-19. V gave up 2 bases and J gave up 0 bases; unmatched junction bases: 13. The CDR3 is 20 residues long. Germline CDR1 and CDR2: SGHTS and YDEGEE. Using immunoSEQ multiplex PCR, the repertoire was profiled, and TCRdb retains in-frame clones only, with some absent. The sample has around 30,000 clones, 85% to 90% seen once. Sequencing was carried out using peripheral blood. The gene calls are TRBV5-8 and TRBJ2-1, with 11 bases matching TRBD2. The sequence was obtained from a man aged 55 to 69 with acute or convalescent COVID-19. The DNA for the CDR3 is TGTGCCAGCAGCTTTCCCGGGACTAGCGGTTTTTTTAGCTCCTACAATGAGCAGTTCTTC. It translates to CASSFPGTSGFFSSYNEQFF.